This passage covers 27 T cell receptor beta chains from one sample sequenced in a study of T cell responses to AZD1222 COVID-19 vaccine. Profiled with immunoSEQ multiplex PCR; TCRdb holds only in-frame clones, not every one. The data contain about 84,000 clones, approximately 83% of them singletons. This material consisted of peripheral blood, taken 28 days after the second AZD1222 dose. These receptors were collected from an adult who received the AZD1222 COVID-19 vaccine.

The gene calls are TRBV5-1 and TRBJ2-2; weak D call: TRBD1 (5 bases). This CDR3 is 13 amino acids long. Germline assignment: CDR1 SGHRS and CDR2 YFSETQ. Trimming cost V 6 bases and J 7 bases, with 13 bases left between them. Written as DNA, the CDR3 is TGCGCCAGCATGACGACAGTCAACGGGGAGCTGTTTTTT. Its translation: CASMTTVNGELFF.

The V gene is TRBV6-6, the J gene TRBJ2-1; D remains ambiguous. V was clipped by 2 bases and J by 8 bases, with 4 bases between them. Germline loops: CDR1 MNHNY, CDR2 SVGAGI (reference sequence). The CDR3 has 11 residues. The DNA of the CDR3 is TGTGCCAGCAGTTACATCGATGAGCAGTTCTTC. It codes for CASSYIDEQFF.

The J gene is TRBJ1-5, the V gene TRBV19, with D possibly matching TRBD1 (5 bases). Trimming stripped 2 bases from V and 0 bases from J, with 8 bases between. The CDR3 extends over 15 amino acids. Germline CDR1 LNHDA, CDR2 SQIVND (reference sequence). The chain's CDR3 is CASSIMTASNQPQHF. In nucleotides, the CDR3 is TGTGCCAGTAGTATAATGACAGCTAGCAATCAGCCCCAGCATTTT.

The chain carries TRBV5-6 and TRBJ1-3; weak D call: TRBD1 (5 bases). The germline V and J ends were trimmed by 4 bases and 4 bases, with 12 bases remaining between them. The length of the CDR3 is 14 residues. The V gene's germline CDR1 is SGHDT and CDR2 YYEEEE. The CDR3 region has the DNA TGTGCCAGCAGCCCCGGGACGGAAGGAAACACCATATATTTT. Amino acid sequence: CASSPGTEGNTIYF.

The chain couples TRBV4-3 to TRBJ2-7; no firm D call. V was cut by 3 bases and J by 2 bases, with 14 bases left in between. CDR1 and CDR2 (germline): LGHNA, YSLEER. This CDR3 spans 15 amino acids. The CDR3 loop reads CASSQGAGGTYEQYF. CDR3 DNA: TGCGCCAGCAGCCAGGGTGCTGGCGGTACCTACGAGCAGTACTTC.

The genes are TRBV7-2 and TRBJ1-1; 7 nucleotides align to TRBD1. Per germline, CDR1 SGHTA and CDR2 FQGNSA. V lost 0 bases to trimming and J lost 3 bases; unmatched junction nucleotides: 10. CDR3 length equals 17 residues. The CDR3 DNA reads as TGTGCCAGCAGCTTAGCACGGCTGACAGGGATGCACACTGAAGCTTTCTTT. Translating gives CASSLARLTGMHTEAFF.

The CDR3 is CASSYSSDSYEQYV. The CDR3 coding sequence is TGTGCCAGCAGTTACTCCTCGGATTCTTACGAGCAGTACGTC. V gene TRBV6-5 combines with J gene TRBJ2-7; D uncertain. CDR3 length equals 14 residues. Germline-derived CDR1 and CDR2 are MNHEY and SVGAGI. V was pared by 0 bases and J by 4 bases, with 10 bases between.

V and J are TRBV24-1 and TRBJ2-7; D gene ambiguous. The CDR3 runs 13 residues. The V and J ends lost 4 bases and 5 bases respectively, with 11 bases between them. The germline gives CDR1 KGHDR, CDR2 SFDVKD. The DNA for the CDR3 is TGTGCCACCAGTGACCAACCATGGCACGAGCAGTACTTC. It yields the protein CATSDQPWHEQYF.

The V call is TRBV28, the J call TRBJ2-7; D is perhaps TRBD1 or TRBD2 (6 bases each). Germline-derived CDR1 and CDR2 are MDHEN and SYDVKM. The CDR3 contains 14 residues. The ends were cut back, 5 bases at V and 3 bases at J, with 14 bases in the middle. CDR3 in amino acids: CASSMGGQRYEQYV. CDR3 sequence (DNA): TGTGCCAGCAGTATGGGGGGACAACGCTACGAGCAGTACGTC.

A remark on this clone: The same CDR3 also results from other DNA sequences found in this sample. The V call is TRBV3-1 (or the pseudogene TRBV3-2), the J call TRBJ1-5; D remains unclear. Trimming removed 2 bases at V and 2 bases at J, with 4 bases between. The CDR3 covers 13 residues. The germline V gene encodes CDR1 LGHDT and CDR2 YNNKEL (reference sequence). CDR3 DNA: TGTGCCAGCAGCCAAAGCGGCAATCAGCCCCAGCATTTT. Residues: CASSQSGNQPQHF.

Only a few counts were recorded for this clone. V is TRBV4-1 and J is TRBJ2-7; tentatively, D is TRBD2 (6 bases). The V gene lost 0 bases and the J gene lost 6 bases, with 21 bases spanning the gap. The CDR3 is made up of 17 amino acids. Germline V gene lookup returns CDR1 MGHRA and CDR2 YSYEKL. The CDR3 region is CASSQDRVADTWGEQYF. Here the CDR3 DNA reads TGCGCCAGCAGCCAAGATCGGGTAGCGGACACCTGGGGCGAGCAGTACTTC.

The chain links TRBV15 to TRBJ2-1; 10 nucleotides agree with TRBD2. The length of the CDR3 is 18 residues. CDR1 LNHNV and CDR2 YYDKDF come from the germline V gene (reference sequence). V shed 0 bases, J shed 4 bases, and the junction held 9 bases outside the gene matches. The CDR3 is CATSRDLLGLAVYNEQFF. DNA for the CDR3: TGTGCCACCAGCAGAGATCTACTAGGACTAGCGGTGTACAATGAGCAGTTCTTC.

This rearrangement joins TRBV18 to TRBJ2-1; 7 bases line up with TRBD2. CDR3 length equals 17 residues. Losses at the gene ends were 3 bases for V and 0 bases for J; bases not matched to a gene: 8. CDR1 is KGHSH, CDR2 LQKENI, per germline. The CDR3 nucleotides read TGTGCCAGCTCACCTACTGGGAGGGCTAGCTCCTACAATGAGCAGTTCTTC. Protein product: CASSPTGRASSYNEQFF.

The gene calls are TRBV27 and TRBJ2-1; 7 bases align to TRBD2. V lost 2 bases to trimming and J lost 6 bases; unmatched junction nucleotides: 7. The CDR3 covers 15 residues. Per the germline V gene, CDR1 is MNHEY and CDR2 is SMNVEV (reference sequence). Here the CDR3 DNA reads TGTGCCAGCAGTTTAACGCGGGGGATACGCAATGAGCAGTTCTTC. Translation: CASSLTRGIRNEQFF.

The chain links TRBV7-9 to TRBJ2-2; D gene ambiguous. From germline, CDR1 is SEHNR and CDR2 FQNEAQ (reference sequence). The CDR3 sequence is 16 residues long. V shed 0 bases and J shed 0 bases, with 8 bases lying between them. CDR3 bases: TGTGCCAGCAGCTTAGCCACGCCAACGAACACCGGGGAGCTGTTTTTT. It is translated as CASSLATPTNTGELFF.

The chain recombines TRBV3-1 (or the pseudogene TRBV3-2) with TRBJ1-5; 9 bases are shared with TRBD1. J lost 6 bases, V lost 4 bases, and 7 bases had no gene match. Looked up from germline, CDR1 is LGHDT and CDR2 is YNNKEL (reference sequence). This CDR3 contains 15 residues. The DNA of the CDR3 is TGTGCCAGCAGCCCGGGACAGGGCTTGGGTCAGCCCCAGCATTTT. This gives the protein CASSPGQGLGQPQHF.

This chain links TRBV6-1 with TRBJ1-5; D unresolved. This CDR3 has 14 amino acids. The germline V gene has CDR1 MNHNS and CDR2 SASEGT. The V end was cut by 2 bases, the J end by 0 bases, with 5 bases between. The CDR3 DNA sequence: TGTGCCAGCAGTGAAACATCTAGCAATCAGCCCCAGCATTTT. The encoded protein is CASSETSSNQPQHF.

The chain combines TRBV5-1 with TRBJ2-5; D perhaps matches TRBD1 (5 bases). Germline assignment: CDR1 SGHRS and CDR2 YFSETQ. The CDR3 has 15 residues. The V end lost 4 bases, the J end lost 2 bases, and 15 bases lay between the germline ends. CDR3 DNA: TGCGCCAGCAGCGCTGGCGGACAAATTCAAGAGACCCAGTACTTC. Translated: CASSAGGQIQETQYF.

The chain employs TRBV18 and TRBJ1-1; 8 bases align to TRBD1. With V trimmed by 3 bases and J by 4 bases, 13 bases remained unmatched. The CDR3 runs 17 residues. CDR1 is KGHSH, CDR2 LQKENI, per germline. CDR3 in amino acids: CASSPTRTGRGATEAFF. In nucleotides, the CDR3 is TGTGCCAGCTCACCCACCCGGACAGGGAGGGGTGCCACTGAAGCTTTCTTT. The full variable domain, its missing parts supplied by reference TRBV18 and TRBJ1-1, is NAGVMQNPRHLVRRRGQEARLRCSPMKGHSHVYWYRQLPEEGLKFMVYLQKENIIDESGMPKERFSAEFPKEGPSILRIQQVVRGDSAAYFCASSPTRTGRGATEAFFGQGTRLTVV.

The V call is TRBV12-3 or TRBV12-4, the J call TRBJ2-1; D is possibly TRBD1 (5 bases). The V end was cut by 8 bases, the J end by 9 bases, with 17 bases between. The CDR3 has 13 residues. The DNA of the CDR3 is TGTGCCAGCGGGGCAGGCCCTAGTCGTGAGCAGTTCTTC. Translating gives CASGAGPSREQFF.

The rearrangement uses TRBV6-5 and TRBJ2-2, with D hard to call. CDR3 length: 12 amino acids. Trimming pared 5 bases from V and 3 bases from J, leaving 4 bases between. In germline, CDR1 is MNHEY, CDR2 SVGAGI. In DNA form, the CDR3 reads TGTGCCAGCAGTCCCGACACCGGGGAGCTGTTTTTT. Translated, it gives CASSPDTGELFF.

The CDR3 loop reads CASSIRSGFTDTQYF. DNA of the CDR3: TGTGCCAGTAGTATACGGAGCGGGTTCACAGATACGCAGTATTTT. V and J are TRBV19 and TRBJ2-3; D is perhaps TRBD2 (6 bases). This CDR3 has 15 amino acids. Germline V gene sequence: CDR1 LNHDA, CDR2 SQIVND (reference sequence). V shed 2 bases and J shed 2 bases, with 11 bases lying between them.

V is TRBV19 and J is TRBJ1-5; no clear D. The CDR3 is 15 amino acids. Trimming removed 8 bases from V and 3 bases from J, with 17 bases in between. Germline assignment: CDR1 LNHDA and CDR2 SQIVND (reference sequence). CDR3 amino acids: CASEKWGTINQPQHF. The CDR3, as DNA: TGTGCCAGTGAAAAATGGGGTACTATCAATCAGCCCCAGCATTTT.

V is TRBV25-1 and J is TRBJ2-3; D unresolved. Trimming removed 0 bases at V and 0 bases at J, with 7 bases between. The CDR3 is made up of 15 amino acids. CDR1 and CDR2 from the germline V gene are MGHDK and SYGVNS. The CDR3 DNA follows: TGTGCCAGCAGTGAATATGCGGTGAGCACAGATACGCAGTATTTT. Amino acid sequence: CASSEYAVSTDTQYF.

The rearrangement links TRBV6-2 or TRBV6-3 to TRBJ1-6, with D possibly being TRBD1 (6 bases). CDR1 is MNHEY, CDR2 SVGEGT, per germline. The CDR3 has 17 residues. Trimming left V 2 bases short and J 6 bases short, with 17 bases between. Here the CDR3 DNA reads TGTGCCAGCAGTTACCGCACAATGACAGGAGCTAATTCACCCCTCCACTTT. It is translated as CASSYRTMTGANSPLHF.

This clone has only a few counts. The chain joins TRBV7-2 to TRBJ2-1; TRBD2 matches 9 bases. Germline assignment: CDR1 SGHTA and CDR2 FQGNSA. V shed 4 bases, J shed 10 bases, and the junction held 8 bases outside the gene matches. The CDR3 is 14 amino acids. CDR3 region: CASSWVAGDQEQFF. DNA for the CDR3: TGTGCCAGCAGCTGGGTAGCGGGAGACCAGGAGCAGTTCTTC.

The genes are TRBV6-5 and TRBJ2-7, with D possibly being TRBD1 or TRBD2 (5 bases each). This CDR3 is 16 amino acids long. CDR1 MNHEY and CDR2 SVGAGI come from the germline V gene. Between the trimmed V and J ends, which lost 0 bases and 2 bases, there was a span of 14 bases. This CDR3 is CASSYSGETLPYEQYV. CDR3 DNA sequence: TGTGCCAGCAGTTACTCGGGGGAGACTCTTCCCTACGAGCAGTACGTC.